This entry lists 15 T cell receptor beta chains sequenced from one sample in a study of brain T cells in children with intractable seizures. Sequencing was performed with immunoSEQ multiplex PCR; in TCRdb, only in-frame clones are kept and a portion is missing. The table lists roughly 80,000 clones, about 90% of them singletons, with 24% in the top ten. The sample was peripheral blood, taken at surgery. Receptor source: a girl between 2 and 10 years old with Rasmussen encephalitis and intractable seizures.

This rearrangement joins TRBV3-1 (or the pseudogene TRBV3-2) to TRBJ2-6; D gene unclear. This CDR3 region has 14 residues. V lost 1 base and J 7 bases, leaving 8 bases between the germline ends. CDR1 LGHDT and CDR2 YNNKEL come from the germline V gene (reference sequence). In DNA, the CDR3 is TGTGCCAGCAGCCAAGGACCCAACGCCAACGTCCTGACTTTC. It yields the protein CASSQGPNANVLTF.

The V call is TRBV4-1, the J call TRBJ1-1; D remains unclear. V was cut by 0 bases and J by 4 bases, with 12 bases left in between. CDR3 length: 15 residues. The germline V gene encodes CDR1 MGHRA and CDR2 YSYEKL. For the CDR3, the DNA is TGCGCCAGCAGCCAAGAGAGTCGGGGTGGCACTGAAGCTTTCTTT. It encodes CASSQESRGGTEAFF.

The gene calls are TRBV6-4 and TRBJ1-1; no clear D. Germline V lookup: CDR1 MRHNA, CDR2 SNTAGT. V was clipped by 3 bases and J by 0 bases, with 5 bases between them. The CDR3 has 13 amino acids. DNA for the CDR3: TGTGCCAGCAGTGAAAAGCTGAACACTGAAGCTTTCTTT. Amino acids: CASSEKLNTEAFF.

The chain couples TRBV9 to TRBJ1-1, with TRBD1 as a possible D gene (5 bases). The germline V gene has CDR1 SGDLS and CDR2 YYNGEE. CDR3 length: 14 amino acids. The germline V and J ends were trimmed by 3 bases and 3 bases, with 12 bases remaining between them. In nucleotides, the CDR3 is TGTGCCAGCAGCGAGGGACTGGCGGACACTGAAGCTTTCTTT. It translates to CASSEGLADTEAFF.

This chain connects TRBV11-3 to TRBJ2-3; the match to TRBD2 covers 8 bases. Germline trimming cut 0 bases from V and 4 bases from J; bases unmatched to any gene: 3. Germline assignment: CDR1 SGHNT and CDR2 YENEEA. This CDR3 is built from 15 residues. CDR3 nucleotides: TGTGCCAGCAGCTTAGATGGAGCGGGAGCAGATACGCAGTATTTT. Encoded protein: CASSLDGAGADTQYF.

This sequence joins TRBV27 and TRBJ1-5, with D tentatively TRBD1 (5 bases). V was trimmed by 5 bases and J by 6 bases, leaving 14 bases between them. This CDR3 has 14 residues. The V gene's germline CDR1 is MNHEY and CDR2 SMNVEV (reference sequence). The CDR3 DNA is TGTGCCAGCAGTCCGGGGGGGACGGGTCAGCCCCAGCATTTT. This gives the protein CASSPGGTGQPQHF.

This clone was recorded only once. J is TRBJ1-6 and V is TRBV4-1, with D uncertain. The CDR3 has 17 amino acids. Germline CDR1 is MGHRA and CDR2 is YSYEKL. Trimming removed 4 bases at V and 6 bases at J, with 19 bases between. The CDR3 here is CASSRQILPRGNSPLHF. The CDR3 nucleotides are TGCGCCAGCAGCCGTCAGATTCTACCCCGGGGTAATTCACCCCTCCACTTT.

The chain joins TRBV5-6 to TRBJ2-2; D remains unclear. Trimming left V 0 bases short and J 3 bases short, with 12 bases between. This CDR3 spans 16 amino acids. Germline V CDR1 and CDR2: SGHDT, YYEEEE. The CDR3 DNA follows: TGTGCCAGCAGCTTGGGATCCATAACCTACACCGGGGAGCTGTTTTTT. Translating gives CASSLGSITYTGELFF.

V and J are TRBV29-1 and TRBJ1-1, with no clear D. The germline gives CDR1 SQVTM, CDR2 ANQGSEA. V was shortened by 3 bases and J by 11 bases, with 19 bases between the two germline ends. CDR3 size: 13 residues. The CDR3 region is CSVEFNDRTIAFF. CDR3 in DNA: TGCAGCGTTGAGTTCAACGACCGGACTATTGCTTTCTTT.

The CDR3 DNA follows: TGTGCCAGCAGCCAGGGACTCAACCGAGGGGAGCTGTTTTTT. Its protein is CASSQGLNRGELFF. This chain joins TRBV4-2 and TRBJ2-2; D possibly corresponds to TRBD2 (6 bases). V was pared by 3 bases and J by 8 bases, with 13 bases between. The CDR3 length is 14 residues. Per the germline V gene, CDR1 is LGHNA and CDR2 is YNFKEQ.

CDR3 region: CASSTSGRAGEQYF. The CDR3 region has the DNA TGTGCCAGCAGCACTAGCGGGAGGGCCGGCGAGCAGTACTTC. The gene calls are TRBV6-4 and TRBJ2-7, with 13 positions matching TRBD2. The V segment lost 6 bases and the J segment 6 bases; nucleotides outside the gene matches: 5. This CDR3 is built from 14 residues. The germline V gene has CDR1 MRHNA and CDR2 SNTAGT.

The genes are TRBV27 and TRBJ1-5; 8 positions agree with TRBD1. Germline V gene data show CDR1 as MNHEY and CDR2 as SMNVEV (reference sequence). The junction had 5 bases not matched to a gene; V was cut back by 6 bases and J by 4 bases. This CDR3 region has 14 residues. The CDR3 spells CASSPDRVNQPQHF. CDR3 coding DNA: TGTGCCAGCAGCCCGGACAGGGTTAATCAGCCCCAGCATTTT.

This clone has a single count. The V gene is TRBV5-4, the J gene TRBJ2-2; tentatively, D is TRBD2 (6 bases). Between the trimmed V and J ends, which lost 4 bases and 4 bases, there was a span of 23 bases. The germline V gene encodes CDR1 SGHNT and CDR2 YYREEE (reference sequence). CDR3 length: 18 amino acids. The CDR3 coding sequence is TGTGCCAGCAGCCAGAAGACTAGGGGAGAAGTACGCACCGGGGAGCTGTTTTTT. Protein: CASSQKTRGEVRTGELFF.

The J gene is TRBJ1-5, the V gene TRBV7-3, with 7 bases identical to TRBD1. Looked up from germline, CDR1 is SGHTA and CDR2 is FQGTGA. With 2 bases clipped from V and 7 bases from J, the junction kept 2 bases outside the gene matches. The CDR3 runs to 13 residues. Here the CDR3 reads CASSLSGGQPQHF. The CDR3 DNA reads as TGTGCCAGCAGCTTATCAGGGGGGCAGCCCCAGCATTTT.

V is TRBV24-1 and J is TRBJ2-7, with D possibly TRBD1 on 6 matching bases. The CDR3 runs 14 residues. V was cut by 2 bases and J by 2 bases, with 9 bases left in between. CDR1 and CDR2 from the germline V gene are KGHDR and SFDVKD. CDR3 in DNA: TGTGCCACCAGTGATTACGGGACACCCTACGAGCAGTACTTC. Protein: CATSDYGTPYEQYF.